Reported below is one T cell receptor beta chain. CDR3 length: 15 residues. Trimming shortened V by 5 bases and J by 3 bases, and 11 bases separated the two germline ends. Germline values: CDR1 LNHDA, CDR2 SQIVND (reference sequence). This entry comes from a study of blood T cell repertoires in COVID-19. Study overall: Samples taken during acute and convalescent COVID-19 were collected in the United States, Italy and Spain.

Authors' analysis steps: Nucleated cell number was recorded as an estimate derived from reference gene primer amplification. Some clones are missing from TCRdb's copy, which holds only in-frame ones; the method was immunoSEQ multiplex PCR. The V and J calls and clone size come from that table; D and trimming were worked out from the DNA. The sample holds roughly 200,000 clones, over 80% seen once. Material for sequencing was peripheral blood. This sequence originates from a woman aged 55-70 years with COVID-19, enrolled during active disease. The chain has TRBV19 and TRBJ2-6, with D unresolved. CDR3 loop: CASSPRGIGANVLTF. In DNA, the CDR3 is TGTGCCAGTAGTCCGCGCGGAATTGGGGCCAACGTCCTGACTTTC.